This TCR beta chain was observed in a study of shared clonotypes between healthy human individuals. There were no recent acute infections or vaccinations among the donors, who were healthy HIV-negative adults. Profiling relied on immunoSEQ multiplex PCR, and the TCRdb table lists in-frame clones only, not all of them. The sample yields 1,400,000 or so clones, 98% seen once. The study's findings and limits: The study found about 5% of naive CD4 clonotypes shared across several donors.

A remark on this clone: The antigen remains unidentified.

Specimen: naive CD4+ T cells sorted from blood. Described subset: CD45RA+ positively selected. The clonotype was recovered from a man under 40 in good health.

Here the CDR3 DNA reads TGCGCCAGCAGCGGGGACAATTACTCCTACGAGCAGTACTTC. Its translation: CASSGDNYSYEQYF. The V call is TRBV5-1, the J call TRBJ2-7; tentative D call: TRBD1 (6 bases). V gave up 4 bases and J gave up 0 bases, with 11 bases separating them. The CDR3 has 14 amino acids. Germline loops: CDR1 SGHRS, CDR2 YFSETQ.